This TCR beta chain was retrieved from a study of Ad26.COV2.S vaccination and SARS-CoV-2 variants. The repertoire was sequenced with immunoSEQ multiplex PCR; TCRdb's copy has only in-frame clones and lacks some. The table shows about 480,000 clones, with around 88% occurring only once. The CDR3 runs 13 residues. Germline CDR1 is MRHNA and CDR2 is SNTAGT. Deletions cut 5 bases from V and 0 bases from J, with 5 bases between. The treatment denotes: around 19 received Ad26.COV2.S at low or high dose, single or two shots; several received placebo; per-sample allocation not given. The samples date from day 63 after the first vaccine or placebo injection.

The rearrangement uses TRBV6-4 and TRBJ1-3; weak D call: TRBD1 (5 bases). Specimen: peripheral blood, collected in a trial of Ad26.COV2.S vaccine versus placebo. The TCR was taken from a person aged 18-60 years who received the Ad26.COV2.S COVID-19 vaccine or a placebo. In DNA form, the CDR3 reads TGTGCCAGCAGTACAGGCTCTGGAAACACCATATATTTT. Residues: CASSTGSGNTIYF.